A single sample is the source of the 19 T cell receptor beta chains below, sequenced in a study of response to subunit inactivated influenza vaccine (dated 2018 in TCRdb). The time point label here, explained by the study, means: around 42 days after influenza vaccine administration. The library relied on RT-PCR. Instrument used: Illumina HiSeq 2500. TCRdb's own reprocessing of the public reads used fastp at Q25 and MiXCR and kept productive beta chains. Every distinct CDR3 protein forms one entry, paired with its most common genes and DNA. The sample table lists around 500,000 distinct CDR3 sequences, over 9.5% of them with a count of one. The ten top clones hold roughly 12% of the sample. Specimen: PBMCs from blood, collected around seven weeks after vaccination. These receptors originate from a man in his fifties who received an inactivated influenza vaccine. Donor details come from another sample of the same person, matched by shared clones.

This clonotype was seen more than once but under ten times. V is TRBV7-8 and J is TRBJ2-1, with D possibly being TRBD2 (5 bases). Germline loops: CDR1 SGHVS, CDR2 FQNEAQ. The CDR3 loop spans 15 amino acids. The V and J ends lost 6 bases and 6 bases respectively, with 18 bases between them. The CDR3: CASSHPGLQSNEQFF. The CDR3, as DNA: TGTGCCAGCAGTCACCCCGGACTCCAGAGCAATGAGCAGTTCTTC.

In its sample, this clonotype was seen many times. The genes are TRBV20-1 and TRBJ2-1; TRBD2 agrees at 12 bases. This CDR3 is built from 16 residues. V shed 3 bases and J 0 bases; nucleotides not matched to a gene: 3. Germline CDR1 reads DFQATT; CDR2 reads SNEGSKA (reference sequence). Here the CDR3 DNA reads TGCAGTGCTAGTGGACTAGCGGGGAGCTCCTACAATGAGCAGTTCTTC. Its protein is CSASGLAGSSYNEQFF.

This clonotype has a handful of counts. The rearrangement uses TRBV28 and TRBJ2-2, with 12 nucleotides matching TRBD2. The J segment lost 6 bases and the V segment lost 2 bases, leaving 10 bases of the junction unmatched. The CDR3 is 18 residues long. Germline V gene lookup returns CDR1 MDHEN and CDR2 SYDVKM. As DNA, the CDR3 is TGTGCCAGCAGTTTAACGCTAGCGGGAGGGTTTGGCGCCGGGGAGCTGTTTTTT. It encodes CASSLTLAGGFGAGELFF.

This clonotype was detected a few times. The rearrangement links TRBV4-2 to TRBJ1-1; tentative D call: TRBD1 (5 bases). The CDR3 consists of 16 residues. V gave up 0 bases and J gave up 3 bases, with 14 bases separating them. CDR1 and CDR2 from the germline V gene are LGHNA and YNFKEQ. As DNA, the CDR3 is TGTGCCAGCAGCCAAGATCTTGGGGGTACGTACACTGAAGCTTTCTTT. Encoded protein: CASSQDLGGTYTEAFF.

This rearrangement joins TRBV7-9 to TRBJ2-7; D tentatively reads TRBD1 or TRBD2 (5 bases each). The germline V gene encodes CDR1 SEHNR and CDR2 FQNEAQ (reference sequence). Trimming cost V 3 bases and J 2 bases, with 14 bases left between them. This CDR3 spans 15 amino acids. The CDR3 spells CASSFFPGSAYEQYF. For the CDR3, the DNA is TGTGCCAGCAGCTTTTTCCCAGGGAGTGCCTACGAGCAGTACTTC.

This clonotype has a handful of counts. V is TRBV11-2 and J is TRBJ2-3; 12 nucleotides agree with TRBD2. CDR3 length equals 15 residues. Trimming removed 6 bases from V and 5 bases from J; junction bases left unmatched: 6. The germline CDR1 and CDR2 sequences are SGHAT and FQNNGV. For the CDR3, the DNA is TGTGCCAGCAGACCGACTAGCGGGGGATTAGATACGCAGTATTTT. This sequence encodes CASRPTSGGLDTQYF.

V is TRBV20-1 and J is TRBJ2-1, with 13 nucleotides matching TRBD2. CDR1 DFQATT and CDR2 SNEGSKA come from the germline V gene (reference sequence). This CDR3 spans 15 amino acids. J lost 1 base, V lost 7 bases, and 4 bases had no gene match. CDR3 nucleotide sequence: TGCAGTGTAGGGGGACTAGCGGGGTCCTACAATGAGCAGTTCTTC. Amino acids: CSVGGLAGSYNEQFF.

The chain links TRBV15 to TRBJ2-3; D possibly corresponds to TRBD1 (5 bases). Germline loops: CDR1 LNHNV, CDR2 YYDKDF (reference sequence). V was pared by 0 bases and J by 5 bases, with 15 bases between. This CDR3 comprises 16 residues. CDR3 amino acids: CATSRDLPGPGDTQYF. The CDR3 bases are TGTGCCACCAGCAGAGATTTGCCAGGGCCCGGAGATACGCAGTATTTT. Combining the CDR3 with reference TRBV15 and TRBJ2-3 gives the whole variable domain DAMVIQNPRYQVTQFGKPVTLSCSQTLNHNVMYWYQQKSSQAPKLLFHYYDKDFNNEADTPDNFQSRRPNTSFCFLDIRSPGLGDTAMYLCATSRDLPGPGDTQYFGPGTRLTVL.

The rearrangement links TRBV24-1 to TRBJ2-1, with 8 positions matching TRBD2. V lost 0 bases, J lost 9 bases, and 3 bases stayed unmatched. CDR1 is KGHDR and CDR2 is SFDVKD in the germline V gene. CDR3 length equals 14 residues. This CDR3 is CATSDLLAGGEQFF. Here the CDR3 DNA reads TGTGCCACCAGTGATTTGTTGGCGGGGGGTGAGCAGTTCTTC.

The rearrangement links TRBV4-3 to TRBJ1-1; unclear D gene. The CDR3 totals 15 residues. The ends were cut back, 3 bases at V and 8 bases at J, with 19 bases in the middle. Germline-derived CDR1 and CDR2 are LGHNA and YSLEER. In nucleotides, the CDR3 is TGCGCCAGCAGCCAGGATCCTTGGGGAACACAGGAAGCTTTCTTT. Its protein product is CASSQDPWGTQEAFF.

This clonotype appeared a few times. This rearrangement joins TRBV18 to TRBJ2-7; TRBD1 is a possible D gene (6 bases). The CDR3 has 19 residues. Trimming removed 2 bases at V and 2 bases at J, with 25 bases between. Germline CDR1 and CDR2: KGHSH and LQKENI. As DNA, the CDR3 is TGTGCCAGCTCACCATATACATCTACCGGGACATCTCCCACCTACGAGCAGTACTTC. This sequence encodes CASSPYTSTGTSPTYEQYF.

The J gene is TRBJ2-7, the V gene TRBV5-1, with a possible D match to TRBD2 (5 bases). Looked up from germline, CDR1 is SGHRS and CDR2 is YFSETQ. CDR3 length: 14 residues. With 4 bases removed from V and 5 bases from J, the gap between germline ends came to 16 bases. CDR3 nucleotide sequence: TGCGCCAGCAGCATACCAGAGGGCCTAAACGAGCAGTACTTC. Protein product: CASSIPEGLNEQYF.

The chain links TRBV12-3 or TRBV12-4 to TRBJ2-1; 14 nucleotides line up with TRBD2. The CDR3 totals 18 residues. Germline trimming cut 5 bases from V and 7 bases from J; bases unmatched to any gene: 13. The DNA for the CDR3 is TGTGCCAGCAGTCCCTTCTCCCTTGGGACTAGCGGGGGTAATGAGCAGTTCTTC. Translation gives CASSPFSLGTSGGNEQFF.

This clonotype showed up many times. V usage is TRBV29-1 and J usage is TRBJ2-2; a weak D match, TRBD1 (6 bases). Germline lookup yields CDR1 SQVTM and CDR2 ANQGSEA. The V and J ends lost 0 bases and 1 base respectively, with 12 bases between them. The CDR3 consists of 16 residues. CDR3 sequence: CSVEERRRGNTGELFF. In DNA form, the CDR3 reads TGCAGCGTTGAAGAAAGGCGCAGGGGGAACACCGGGGAGCTGTTTTTT.

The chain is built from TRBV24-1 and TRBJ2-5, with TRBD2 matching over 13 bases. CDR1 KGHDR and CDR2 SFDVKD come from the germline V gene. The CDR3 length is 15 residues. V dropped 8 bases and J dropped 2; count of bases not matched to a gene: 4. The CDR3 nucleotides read TGTGCCACCATTGGGACTAGCGGGGAGCAAGAGACCCAGTACTTC. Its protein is CATIGTSGEQETQYF.

In nucleotides, the CDR3 is TGCAGCGTAGACCTATATGGGCGCGAGCAGTACTTC. As protein: CSVDLYGREQYF. This chain connects TRBV29-1 to TRBJ2-7; D not certain. Trimming removed 6 bases at V and 6 bases at J, with 15 bases between. From germline, CDR1 is SQVTM and CDR2 ANQGSEA. The CDR3 totals 12 residues.

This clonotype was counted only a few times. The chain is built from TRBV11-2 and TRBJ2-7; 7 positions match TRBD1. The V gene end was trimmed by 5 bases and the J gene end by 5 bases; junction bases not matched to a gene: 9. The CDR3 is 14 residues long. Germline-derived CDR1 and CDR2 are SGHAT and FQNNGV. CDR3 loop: CASSKAQGRHEQYF. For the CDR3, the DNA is TGTGCCAGCAGCAAGGCACAGGGGCGACACGAGCAGTACTTC.

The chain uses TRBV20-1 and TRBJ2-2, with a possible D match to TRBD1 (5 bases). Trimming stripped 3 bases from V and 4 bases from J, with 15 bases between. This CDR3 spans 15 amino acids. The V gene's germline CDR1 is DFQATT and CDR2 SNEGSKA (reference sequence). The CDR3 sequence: CSASSSDRLTGELFF. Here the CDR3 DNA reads TGCAGTGCTAGCAGTTCTGACAGACTCACCGGGGAGCTGTTTTTT.

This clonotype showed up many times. CDR3 amino acids: CSARPSGKRLQETQYF. Here the CDR3 DNA reads TGCAGTGCTCGACCTAGCGGGAAGCGACTGCAAGAGACCCAGTACTTC. The genes are TRBV20-1 and TRBJ2-5, with TRBD2 identical over 9 bases. CDR1 is DFQATT and CDR2 is SNEGSKA in the germline V gene (reference sequence). The CDR3 loop spans 16 amino acids. Trimming took 5 bases from V and 2 from J; bases not matched to a gene: 12.